Below, 14 T cell receptor beta chains from the same sample are listed, as sequenced in a study of blood T cell repertoires in COVID-19. The assay was immunoSEQ multiplex PCR, and TCRdb's table has in-frame clones only and misses some. Counted here are around 220,000 clones, under 95% occurring once; the ten biggest clones make up over 1.5%. The sequencing sample was made of PBMCs or T cells enriched from blood (not recorded which). These receptors all come from a woman younger than 30 who had recovered from COVID-19.

The gene calls are TRBV10-2 and TRBJ1-5; TRBD1 matches at 7 bases. The ends lost 4 bases at V and 7 bases at J; junction bases unmatched: 4. Germline CDR1 and CDR2: WSHSY and SAAADI. The CDR3 is made up of 13 amino acids. CDR3 protein: CASSGNRGQPQHF. As DNA, the CDR3 is TGCGCCAGCAGTGGCAACAGGGGCCAGCCCCAGCATTTT.

There are a few counts of this clone. The gene calls are TRBV5-1 and TRBJ1-6, with 9 bases lining up with TRBD1. Unmatched junction bases numbered 6, after V lost 5 bases and J lost 6 bases. This CDR3 has 15 residues. Germline V gene sequence: CDR1 SGHRS, CDR2 YFSETQ. As DNA, the CDR3 is TGCGCCAGCAGGGACAGGGGTAGGGGTAATTCACCCCTCCACTTT. As protein: CASRDRGRGNSPLHF.

This clone was seen a handful of times. This chain joins TRBV4-1 and TRBJ2-7; 10 nucleotides align to TRBD2. The germline V gene has CDR1 MGHRA and CDR2 YSYEKL. Trimming removed 0 bases from V and 4 bases from J; junction bases left unmatched: 6. This CDR3 contains 16 residues. CDR3 amino acids: CASSQDRSGRGYEQYF. As DNA, the CDR3 is TGCGCCAGCAGCCAAGATAGGAGCGGGAGGGGTTACGAGCAGTACTTC.

About this clone itself: This sequence may be a read error, since a much larger clone differs from it by one base. Distinct nucleotide sequences in the sample also encode this CDR3. The V call is TRBV29-1, the J call TRBJ2-1; TRBD1 agrees at 8 bases. This CDR3 spans 13 amino acids. Germline-derived CDR1 and CDR2 are SQVTM and ANQGSEA. CDR3: CSVARTGLNEQFF. The CDR3 nucleotides read TGCAGCGTTGCGAGGACAGGGCTTAATGAGCAATTCTTC.

CDR3 in DNA: TGTGCCAGCAGCTTGACTAGCGGGGGGAACCTCTACAATGAGCAGTTCTTC. Protein product: CASSLTSGGNLYNEQFF. The chain has TRBV5-6 and TRBJ2-1; TRBD2 matches 12 bases. Germline CDR1 reads SGHDT; CDR2 reads YYEEEE. J lost 3 bases, V lost 1 base, and 5 bases had no gene match. CDR3 size: 17 residues.

This clone was detected once. The gene calls are TRBV29-1 and TRBJ1-2, with 10 bases fitting TRBD1. Unmatched junction bases numbered 2, after V lost 4 bases and J lost 3 bases. The germline gives CDR1 SQVTM, CDR2 ANQGSEA. This CDR3 has 13 amino acids. In DNA form, the CDR3 reads TGCAGCGTTGGACAGGGGGCGGACTATGGCTACACCTTC. It encodes CSVGQGADYGYTF.

The chain joins TRBV28 to TRBJ2-7; 7 bases agree with TRBD1. In germline, CDR1 is MDHEN, CDR2 SYDVKM. This CDR3 is built from 15 residues. V shed 4 bases and J 3 bases; nucleotides not matched to a gene: 9. The chain's CDR3 is CASSSPGTAFYEQYF. The CDR3 nucleotides read TGTGCCAGCAGTTCCCCCGGGACAGCTTTCTACGAGCAGTACTTC.

The chain links TRBV5-6 to TRBJ1-2; D ambiguous. From germline, CDR1 is SGHDT and CDR2 YYEEEE. V dropped 1 base and J dropped 8 bases, with 9 bases sitting between them. The CDR3 length is 12 residues. The CDR3 reads CASSLTYLGYTF. The CDR3 DNA reads as TGTGCCAGCAGCTTGACCTATCTGGGCTACACCTTC.

The chain links TRBV19 to TRBJ1-5; maybe TRBD1 (5 bases). Germline lookup yields CDR1 LNHDA and CDR2 SQIVND (reference sequence). V shed 3 bases and J shed 2 bases, with 11 bases lying between them. The CDR3 has 15 residues. CDR3 region: CASSILGQGNQPQHF. The CDR3 bases are TGTGCCAGTAGTATCCTGGGGCAGGGCAATCAGCCCCAGCATTTT.

V gene TRBV7-8 combines with J gene TRBJ2-1, with D perhaps matching TRBD2 (6 bases). Germline values: CDR1 SGHVS, CDR2 FQNEAQ. V was pared by 4 bases and J by 9 bases, with 25 bases between. The CDR3 is 17 residues long. CDR3 sequence (DNA): TGTGCCAGCAGCTCGCCAAGGTTGAGGGAGGTGCTCCGTGAGCAGTTCTTC. Translating it yields CASSSPRLREVLREQFF. Combining the CDR3 with reference TRBV7-8 and TRBJ2-1 gives the whole variable domain GAGVSQSPRYKVAKRGQDVALRCDPISGHVSLFWYQQALGQGPEFLTYFQNEAQLDKSGLPSDRFFAERPEGSVSTLKIQRTQQEDSAVYLCASSSPRLREVLREQFFGPGTRLTVL.

The chain is built from TRBV19 and TRBJ1-6, with TRBD1 matching over 11 bases. CDR3 size: 17 residues. Germline V gives CDR1 LNHDA, CDR2 SQIVND (reference sequence). J lost 7 bases, V lost 2 bases, and 7 bases had no gene match. CDR3 protein: CASSINGQGAKNSPLHF. DNA for the CDR3: TGTGCCAGTAGTATAAACGGACAGGGGGCAAAAAATTCACCCCTCCACTTT. Full variable domain (outside the CDR3, taken from reference TRBV19 and TRBJ1-6): DGGITQSPKYLFRKEGQNVTLSCEQNLNHDAMYWYRQDPGQGLRLIYYSQIVNDFQKGDIAEGYSVSREKKESFPLTVTSAQKNPTAFYLCASSINGQGAKNSPLHFGNGTRLTVT.

The V and J genes are TRBV7-9 and TRBJ1-3, with no clear D. This CDR3 region has 15 residues. V gave up 1 base and J gave up 1 base, with 8 bases separating them. Germline CDR1 and CDR2: SEHNR and FQNEAQ (reference sequence). CDR3 DNA sequence: TGTGCCAGCAGCTTAGTTTCGGGATCTGGAAACACCATATATTTT. This sequence encodes CASSLVSGSGNTIYF.

The chain combines TRBV5-1 with TRBJ2-7; D might be TRBD2 (5 bases). Germline loops: CDR1 SGHRS, CDR2 YFSETQ. The CDR3 covers 14 residues. V lost 4 bases and J 7 bases, leaving 18 bases between the germline ends. In DNA, the CDR3 is TGCGCCAGCAGCCCCACCCCCGGGGTGAGGGAGCAGTACTTC. It translates to CASSPTPGVREQYF.

The rearrangement uses TRBV7-2 and TRBJ2-1; D call uncertain. This CDR3 is 11 amino acids long. Germline CDR1 is SGHTA and CDR2 is FQGNSA. The V end lost 5 bases, the J end lost 7 bases, and 6 bases lay between the germline ends. CDR3 residues: CASSRYNEQFF. The CDR3, as DNA: TGTGCCAGCAGCCGGTATAATGAGCAGTTCTTC.